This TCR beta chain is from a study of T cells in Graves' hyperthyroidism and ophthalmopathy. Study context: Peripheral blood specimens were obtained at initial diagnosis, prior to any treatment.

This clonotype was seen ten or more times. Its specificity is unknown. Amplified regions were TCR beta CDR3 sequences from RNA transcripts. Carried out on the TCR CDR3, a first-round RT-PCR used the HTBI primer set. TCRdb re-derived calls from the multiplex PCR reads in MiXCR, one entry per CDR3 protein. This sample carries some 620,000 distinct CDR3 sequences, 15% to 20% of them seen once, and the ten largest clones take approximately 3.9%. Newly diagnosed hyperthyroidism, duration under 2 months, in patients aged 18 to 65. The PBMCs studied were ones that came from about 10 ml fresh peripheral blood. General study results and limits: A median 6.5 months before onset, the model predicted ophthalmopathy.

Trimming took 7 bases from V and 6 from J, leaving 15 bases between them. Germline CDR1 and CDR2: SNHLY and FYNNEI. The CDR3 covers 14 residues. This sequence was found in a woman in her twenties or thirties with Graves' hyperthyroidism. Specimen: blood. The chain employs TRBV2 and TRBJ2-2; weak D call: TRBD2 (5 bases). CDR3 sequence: CASNVREGAGELFF. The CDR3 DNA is TGTGCCAGCAATGTGAGGGAAGGCGCCGGGGAGCTGTTTTTT.